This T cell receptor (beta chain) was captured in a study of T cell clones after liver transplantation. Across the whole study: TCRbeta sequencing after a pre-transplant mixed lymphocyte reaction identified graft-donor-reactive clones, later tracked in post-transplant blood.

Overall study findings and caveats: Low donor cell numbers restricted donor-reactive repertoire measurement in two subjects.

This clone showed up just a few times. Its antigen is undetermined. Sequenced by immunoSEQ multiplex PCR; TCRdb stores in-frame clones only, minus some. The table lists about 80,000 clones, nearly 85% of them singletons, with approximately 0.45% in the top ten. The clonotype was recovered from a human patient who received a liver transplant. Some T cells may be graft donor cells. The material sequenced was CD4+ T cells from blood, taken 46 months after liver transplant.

The CDR3 protein is CASSLKVTGTEAFF. Here the CDR3 DNA reads TGCGCCAGCAGCCTCAAGGTGACCGGCACTGAAGCTTTCTTT. V and J are TRBV4-3 and TRBJ1-1; D not resolved. CDR3 size: 14 residues. With 4 bases removed from V and 4 bases from J, the gap between germline ends came to 13 bases. CDR1 LGHNA and CDR2 YSLEER come from the germline V gene.